This T cell receptor beta chain was recorded in a study of blood T cell repertoires in COVID-19. About the study: Samples taken during acute and convalescent COVID-19 were collected in the United States, Italy and Spain. The cDNA or gDNA used as material had been derived from T cells, B-cell-depleted T cells, or PBMCs.

From germline, CDR1 is MDHEN and CDR2 SYDVKM. The CDR3 consists of 16 residues. V trimming: 3 bases; J trimming: 2 bases; junction bases outside the gene matches: 5. Libraries were prepared by immunoSEQ multiplex PCR; TCRdb keeps only in-frame clonotypes and omits some of them. The sample shows about 210,000 clones, approximately 84% of them seen only once. The receptor was isolated from a woman between 50 and 59 years old with active or convalescent COVID-19. The chain joins TRBV28 to TRBJ2-1; 9 bases align to TRBD2. The source material was peripheral blood. The CDR3 bases are TGTGCCAGCAGTTTGGCTGGCGGGGGGGCCTACAATGAGCAGTTCTTC. This sequence encodes CASSLAGGGAYNEQFF.